A selection of T cell receptor beta chains follows, all from one sample in a study of blood T cell repertoires in COVID-19. Libraries were prepared by immunoSEQ multiplex PCR; TCRdb keeps only in-frame clonotypes and omits some of them. The sample contains about 97,000 clones, around 88% of which appear only once. The specimen sequenced was peripheral blood. Receptor source: a man aged 50 or older with COVID-19, enrolled during active disease. Each CDR3 is given with its conserved first and last residue. A D gene is named only where the DNA matches it firmly. Size is stated for part of the rows, as once, few or many counts, or as a class when the clone is expanded.

clone size	D gene	J gene	V gene	CDR3 protein	CDR3 DNA
few	TRBD1	TRBJ1-1	TRBV30	CAWGQGPPEAFF	TGTGCCTGGGGACAGGGCCCACCTGAAGCTTTCTTT
once	-	TRBJ1-1	TRBV10-3	CAIVDLTEMNTEAFF	TGTGCCATCGTTGACTTGACAGAGATGAACACTGAAGCTTTCTTT
-	-	TRBJ1-5	TRBV18	CASSPSTPYSNQPQHF	TGTGCCAGCTCACCAAGTACACCTTATAGCAATCAGCCCCAGCATTTT
-	TRBD2	TRBJ2-1	TRBV5-1	CASSPSPRGGSHNEQFF	TGCGCCAGCAGCCCATCCCCTAGGGGCGGGAGTCACAATGAGCAGTTCTTC
-	-	TRBJ1-4	TRBV7-8	CASSLVGGSNEKLFF	TGTGCCAGCAGCTTAGTTGGGGGGTCAAATGAAAAACTGTTTTTT
-	-	TRBJ1-6	TRBV20-1	CSASGRQRRTLHF	TGCAGTGCTAGTGGCCGACAACGACGGACCCTCCACTTT
-	-	TRBJ2-7	TRBV5-4	CASRPRDSSEEQYF	TGTGCCAGCAGGCCCCGGGACTCCTCGGAAGAGCAGTACTTC
few	-	TRBJ1-2	TRBV5-1	CASSLGQGNYGYTF	TGCGCCAGCAGCTTGGGGCAGGGAAACTATGGCTACACCTTC
once	TRBD1	TRBJ2-1	TRBV30	CAWKETGGGSYNEQFF	TGTGCCTGGAAGGAAACAGGGGGTGGGTCCTACAATGAGCAGTTCTTC
-	TRBD1	TRBJ1-2	TRBV18	CASSPGGGGYGYTF	TGTGCCAGCTCACCAGGAGGGGGCGGCTATGGCTACACCTTC
once	-	TRBJ1-2	TRBV6-2/TRBV6-3	CASSLQAYYGYTF	TGTGCCAGCAGCCTACAGGCTTACTATGGCTACACCTTC
-	-	TRBJ1-6	TRBV5-4	CASSWGGSPLHF	TGTGCCAGCAGTTGGGGGGGGTCACCCCTCCACTTT
-	-	TRBJ2-7	TRBV5-8	CASSFETALDEQYF	TGTGCCAGCAGCTTCGAAACAGCCCTTGACGAGCAGTACTTC
-	-	TRBJ2-2	TRBV24-1	CATSDLGPKNTGELFF	TGTGCCACCAGTGATTTGGGGCCGAAGAACACCGGGGAGCTGTTTTTT
-	TRBD1	TRBJ1-1	TRBV24-1	CATSEGDRINTEAFF	TGTGCCACCAGTGAGGGGGACAGAATTAACACTGAAGCTTTCTTT
-	-	TRBJ2-5	TRBV10-1	CASSRGARQETQYF	TGCGCCAGTTCCCGGGGGGCCCGACAAGAGACCCAGTACTTC
once	-	TRBJ2-1	TRBV6-4	CASSDFGGPRVF	TGTGCCAGCAGTGACTTTGGGGGCCCCCGGGTCTTC
-	-	TRBJ2-4	TRBV5-4	CASSLKGGAGGAKNIQYF	TGTGCCAGCAGCTTGAAGGGGGGGGCCGGTGGAGCCAAAAACATTCAGTACTTC
-	-	TRBJ1-3	TRBV18	CASSPSTQFSGNTIYF	TGTGCCAGCTCACCATCTACACAGTTCTCTGGAAACACCATATATTTT
once	TRBD1	TRBJ1-1	TRBV27	CASSATDRGLSGNTEAFF	TGTGCCAGCAGTGCGACCGACAGGGGGCTAAGTGGGAACACTGAAGCTTTCTTT
few	TRBD1	TRBJ1-2	TRBV19	CASRTGDLTVSLANYGYTF	TGTGCCAGTAGGACAGGGGATTTGACGGTGTCATTAGCTAACTATGGCTACACCTTC
few	-	TRBJ1-5	TRBV4-2	CASSQGEGMSNQPQHF	TGTGCCAGCAGCCAAGGGGAGGGGATGAGCAATCAGCCCCAGCATTTT
-	TRBD2	TRBJ2-3	TRBV7-3	CASSPRGLAGGNTQYF	TGTGCCAGCAGCCCTCGCGGACTAGCGGGGGGGAATACGCAGTATTTT
-	-	TRBJ1-5	TRBV30	CAWREGRGAQPQHF	TGTGCCTGGAGGGAAGGCCGGGGAGCTCAGCCCCAGCATTTT
-	TRBD2	TRBJ2-5	TRBV7-7	CASSLYEGTSGETQYF	TGTGCTAGCAGCTTATACGAGGGGACTAGCGGCGAGACCCAGTACTTC
-	-	TRBJ2-7	TRBV5-4	CASSLQLLGEQYF	TGTGCCAGCAGCTTACAGCTCCTCGGCGAGCAGTACTTC
-	TRBD1	TRBJ2-7	TRBV18	CASSPPGTGSNYRYEQYF	TGTGCCAGCTCACCACCTGGGACAGGGAGCAATTATCGCTACGAGCAGTACTTC
-	-	TRBJ2-2	TRBV5-1	CASSWGHGGTGELFF	TGCGCCAGCAGCTGGGGGCACGGCGGCACCGGGGAGCTGTTTTTT
-	-	TRBJ2-1	TRBV19	CASSRNYNEQFF	TGTGCCAGTTCCAGGAACTACAATGAGCAGTTCTTC
-	-	TRBJ2-2	TRBV5-1	CASSLAKATGELFF	TGCGCCAGCAGCTTGGCTAAAGCCACCGGGGAGCTGTTTTTT
-	TRBD1	TRBJ1-5	TRBV4-1	CASSLGQSDQPQHF	TGCGCCAGCAGCCTGGGACAGTCCGATCAGCCCCAGCATTTT
-	TRBD1	TRBJ2-2	TRBV2	CASSEYRGRAGELFF	TGTGCCAGCAGTGAATACAGGGGGCGCGCCGGGGAGCTGTTTTTT
-	-	TRBJ1-2	TRBV28	CASSSNLLGQLNYGYTF	TGTGCCAGCAGTTCAAACCTCTTAGGACAGCTGAACTATGGCTACACCTTC
once	TRBD2	TRBJ2-2	TRBV9	CASSVTLGGSRTGELFF	TGTGCCAGCAGCGTGACTTTGGGAGGGTCGCGCACCGGGGAGCTGTTTTTT
-	-	TRBJ2-3	TRBV6-5	CASSPTGSTDTQYF	TGTGCCAGCAGCCCCACGGGGAGCACAGATACGCAGTATTTT
-	TRBD2	TRBJ2-3	TRBV2	CASSDAGEISTDTQYF	TGTGCCAGCAGTGATGCGGGGGAGATAAGCACAGATACGCAGTATTTT
-	TRBD1	TRBJ1-3	TRBV5-1	CASSSDRGYETIYF	TGCGCCAGCAGCTCAGACAGGGGGTATGAGACCATATATTTT
-	-	TRBJ1-2	TRBV6-2/TRBV6-3	CASSYSTVGGDYGYTF	TGTGCCAGCAGTTACTCGACGGTTGGAGGGGACTATGGCTACACCTTC
-	-	TRBJ1-1	TRBV12-3/TRBV12-4	CASTRTVNTEAFF	TGTGCCAGCACCCGGACAGTGAACACTGAAGCTTTCTTT
-	TRBD1	TRBJ1-2	TRBV10-3	CAIRPGQGDFGYTF	TGTGCCATCAGGCCGGGACAGGGAGATTTTGGCTACACCTTC
-	-	TRBJ1-3	TRBV21-1	CARTGGNTIYF	TGTGCCAGGACAGGGGGAAACACCATATATTTT
-	TRBD2	TRBJ2-1	TRBV5-1	CASSWTSGGPFYNEQFF	TGCGCCAGCAGCTGGACTAGCGGGGGGCCCTTCTACAATGAGCAGTTCTTC
few	-	TRBJ1-1	TRBV19	CASSINLQAGAEAFF	TGTGCCAGTAGTATCAATTTGCAGGCGGGGGCTGAAGCTTTCTTT
-	TRBD1	TRBJ1-3	TRBV13	CASSFDQPGQEYTIYF	TGTGCCAGCAGCTTTGACCAACCGGGACAGGAGTACACCATATATTTT
-	TRBD1	TRBJ2-7	TRBV29-1	CSVTGGSSYEQYF	TGCAGCGTTACAGGGGGTTCATCCTACGAGCAGTACTTC
-	TRBD1	TRBJ1-2	TRBV29-1	CSVVKDRGRGYTF	TGCAGCGTTGTTAAAGACAGGGGAAGAGGCTACACCTTC
-	-	TRBJ1-5	TRBV7-9	CASRAGEGNQPQHF	TGTGCCAGCAGAGCCGGAGAGGGCAATCAGCCCCAGCATTTT
once	-	TRBJ2-7	TRBV5-1	CASSPDSSYEQYF	TGCGCCAGCAGTCCGGACAGCTCCTACGAGCAGTACTTC
-	-	TRBJ1-1	TRBV12-3/TRBV12-4	CASNQQGHTEAFF	TGTGCCAGCAACCAACAGGGACACACTGAAGCTTTCTTT
few	-	TRBJ1-6	TRBV7-2	CASSLDVGRIYNSPLHF	TGTGCCAGCAGCTTAGATGTGGGCCGAATCTATAATTCACCCCTCCACTTT
once	-	TRBJ2-4	TRBV28	CASSADFGAKNIQYF	TGTGCCAGCAGTGCGGACTTTGGAGCCAAAAACATTCAGTACTTC
once	TRBD1	TRBJ2-7	TRBV6-6	CASSPTDRYYEQYF	TGTGCCAGCAGTCCCACGGACAGGTACTACGAGCAGTACTTC
-	-	TRBJ1-5	TRBV12-3/TRBV12-4	CASSLSEDQPQHF	TGTGCCAGCAGCTTGAGTGAAGATCAGCCCCAGCATTTT
-	-	TRBJ1-2	TRBV6-7	CVRQHYGYTF	TGTGTGAGGCAGCACTATGGCTACACCTTC
-	TRBD1	TRBJ1-1	TRBV10-2	CASSERLRDRYSEAFF	TGCGCCAGCAGTGAGAGACTCCGGGACAGATACTCTGAAGCTTTCTTT